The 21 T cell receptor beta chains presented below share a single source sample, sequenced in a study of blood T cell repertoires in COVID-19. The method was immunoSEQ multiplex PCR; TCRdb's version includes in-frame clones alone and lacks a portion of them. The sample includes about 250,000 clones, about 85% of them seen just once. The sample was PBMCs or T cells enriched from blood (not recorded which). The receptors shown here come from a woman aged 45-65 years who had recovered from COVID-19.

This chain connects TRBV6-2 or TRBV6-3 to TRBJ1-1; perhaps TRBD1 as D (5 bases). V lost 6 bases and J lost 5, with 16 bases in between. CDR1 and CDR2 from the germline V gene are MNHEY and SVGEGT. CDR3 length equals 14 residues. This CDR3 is CASSPPGGRTEAFF. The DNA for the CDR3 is TGTGCCAGCAGCCCCCCGGGGGGTAGGACTGAAGCTTTCTTT.

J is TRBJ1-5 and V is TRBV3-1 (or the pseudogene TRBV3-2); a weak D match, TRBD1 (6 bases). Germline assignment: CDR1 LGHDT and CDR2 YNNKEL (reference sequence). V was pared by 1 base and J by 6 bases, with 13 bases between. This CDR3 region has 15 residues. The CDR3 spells CASSQGHHRVQPQHF. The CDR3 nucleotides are TGTGCCAGCAGCCAAGGGCACCACAGGGTTCAGCCCCAGCATTTT.

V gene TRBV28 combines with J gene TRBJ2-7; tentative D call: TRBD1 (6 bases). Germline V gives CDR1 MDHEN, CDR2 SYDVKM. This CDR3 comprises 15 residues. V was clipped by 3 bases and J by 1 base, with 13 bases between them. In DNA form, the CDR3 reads TGTGCCAGCAGTTTTCTCGGACAGCAATCCTACGAGCAGTACTTC. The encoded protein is CASSFLGQQSYEQYF.

CDR3 DNA: TGCGCCAGCAGCCAAGCTCGCGGAATTAATGAAAAACTGTTTTTT. Translation: CASSQARGINEKLFF. The V gene is TRBV4-3, the J gene TRBJ1-4; no clear D gene. This CDR3 is built from 15 residues. Germline V gene data show CDR1 as LGHNA and CDR2 as YSLEER. V was cut by 1 base and J by 4 bases, with 10 bases left in between.

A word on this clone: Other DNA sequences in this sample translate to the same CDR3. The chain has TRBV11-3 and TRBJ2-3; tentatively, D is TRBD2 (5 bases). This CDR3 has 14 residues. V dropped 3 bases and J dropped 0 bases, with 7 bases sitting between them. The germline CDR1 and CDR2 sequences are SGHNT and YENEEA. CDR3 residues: CASSLGGSTDTQYF. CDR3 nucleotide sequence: TGTGCCAGCAGCTTGGGCGGGAGCACAGATACGCAGTATTTT.

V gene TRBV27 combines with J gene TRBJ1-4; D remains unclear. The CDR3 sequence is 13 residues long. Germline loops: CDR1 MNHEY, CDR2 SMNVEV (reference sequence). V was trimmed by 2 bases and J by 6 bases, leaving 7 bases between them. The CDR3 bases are TGTGCCAGCAGTTTAAGAGAGGATGAAAAACTGTTTTTT. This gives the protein CASSLREDEKLFF.

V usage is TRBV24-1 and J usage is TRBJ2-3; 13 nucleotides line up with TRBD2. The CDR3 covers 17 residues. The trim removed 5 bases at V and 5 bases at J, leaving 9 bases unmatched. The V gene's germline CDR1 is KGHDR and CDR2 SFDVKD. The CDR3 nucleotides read TGTGCCACCAGTGCCCAGACTAGCGGGAGGCGCGGAGATACGCAGTATTTT. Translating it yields CATSAQTSGRRGDTQYF.

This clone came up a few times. In DNA, the CDR3 is TGTGCCAGCAGCCCACACCTACAGGGAAACTATGGCTACACCTTC. Residues: CASSPHLQGNYGYTF. The gene calls are TRBV11-2 and TRBJ1-2; D possibly corresponds to TRBD1 (6 bases). The CDR3 has 15 residues. CDR1 is SGHAT, CDR2 FQNNGV, per germline. The V gene lost 5 bases and the J gene lost 2 bases, with 15 bases spanning the gap. Looking up the rest from reference TRBV11-2 and TRBJ1-2 gives the full variable domain: EAGVAQSPRYKIIEKRQSVAFWCNPISGHATLYWYQQILGQGPKLLIQFQNNGVVDDSQLPKDRFSAERLKGVDSTLKIQPAKLEDSAVYLCASSPHLQGNYGYTFGSGTRLTVV.

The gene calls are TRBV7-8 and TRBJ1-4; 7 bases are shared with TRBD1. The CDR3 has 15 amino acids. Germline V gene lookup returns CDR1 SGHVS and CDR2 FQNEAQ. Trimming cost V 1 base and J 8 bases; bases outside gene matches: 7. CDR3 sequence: CASSLVYRGGEKLFF. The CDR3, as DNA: TGTGCCAGCAGCTTAGTATACAGGGGTGGGGAAAAACTGTTTTTT.

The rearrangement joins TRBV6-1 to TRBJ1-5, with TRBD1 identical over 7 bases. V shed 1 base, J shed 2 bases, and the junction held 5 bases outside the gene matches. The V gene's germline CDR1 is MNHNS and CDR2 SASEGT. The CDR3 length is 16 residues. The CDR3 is CASSEGTGVGNQPQHF. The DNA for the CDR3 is TGTGCCAGCAGTGAAGGAACAGGGGTCGGCAATCAGCCCCAGCATTTT.

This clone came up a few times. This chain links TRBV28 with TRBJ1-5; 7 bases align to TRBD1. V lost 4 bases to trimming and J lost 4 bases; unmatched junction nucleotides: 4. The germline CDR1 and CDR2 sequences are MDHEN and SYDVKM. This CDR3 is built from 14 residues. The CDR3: CASSSPTGNQPQHF. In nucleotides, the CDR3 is TGTGCCAGCAGTTCTCCGACAGGGAATCAGCCCCAGCATTTT. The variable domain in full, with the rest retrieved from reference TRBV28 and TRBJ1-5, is DVKVTQSSRYLVKRTGEKVFLECVQDMDHENMFWYRQDPGLGLRLIYFSYDVKMKEKGDIPEGYSVSREKKERFSLILESASTNQTSMYLCASSSPTGNQPQHFGDGTRLSIL.

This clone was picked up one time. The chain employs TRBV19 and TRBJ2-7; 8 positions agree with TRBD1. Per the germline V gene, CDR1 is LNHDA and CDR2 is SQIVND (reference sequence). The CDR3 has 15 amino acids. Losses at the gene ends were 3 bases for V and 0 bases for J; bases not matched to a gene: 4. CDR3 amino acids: CASSIPGTGSYEQYF. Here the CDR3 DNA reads TGTGCCAGTAGTATTCCAGGGACAGGCTCCTACGAGCAGTACTTC.

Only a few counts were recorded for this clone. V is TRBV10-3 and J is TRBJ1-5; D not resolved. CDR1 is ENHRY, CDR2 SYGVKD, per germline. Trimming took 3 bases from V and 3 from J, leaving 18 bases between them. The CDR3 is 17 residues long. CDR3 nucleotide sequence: TGTGCCATCAGTGATCAACACAGTCCCTCGGACAATCAGCCCCAGCATTTT. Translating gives CAISDQHSPSDNQPQHF.

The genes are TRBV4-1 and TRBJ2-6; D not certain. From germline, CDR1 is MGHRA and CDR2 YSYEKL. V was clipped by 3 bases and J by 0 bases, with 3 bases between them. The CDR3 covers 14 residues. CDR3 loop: CASSHSSGANVLTF. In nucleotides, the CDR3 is TGCGCCAGCAGCCATAGCTCTGGGGCCAACGTCCTGACTTTC.

CDR3 residues: CAAHPTSGTYEQYF. Here the CDR3 DNA reads TGCGCCGCTCATCCTACTAGCGGTACCTACGAGCAGTACTTC. The V call is TRBV10-2, the J call TRBJ2-7, with 8 bases identical to TRBD2. J gave up 2 bases and V 11 bases, and 11 bases lay outside the gene matches. The length of the CDR3 is 14 residues. CDR1 WSHSY and CDR2 SAAADI come from the germline V gene.

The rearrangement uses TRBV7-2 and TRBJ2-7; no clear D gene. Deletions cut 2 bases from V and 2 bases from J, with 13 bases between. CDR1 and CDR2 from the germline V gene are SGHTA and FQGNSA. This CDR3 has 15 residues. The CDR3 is CASSLSLGATYEQYF. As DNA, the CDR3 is TGTGCCAGCAGCTTAAGCTTGGGCGCAACCTACGAGCAGTACTTC.

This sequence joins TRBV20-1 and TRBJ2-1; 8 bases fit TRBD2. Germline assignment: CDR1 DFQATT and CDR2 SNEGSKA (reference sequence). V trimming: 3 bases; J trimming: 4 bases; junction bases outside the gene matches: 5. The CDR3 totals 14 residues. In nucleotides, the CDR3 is TGCAGTGCTAGTTCTAGCGGGCCTTACAATGAGCAGTTCTTC. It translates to CSASSSGPYNEQFF.

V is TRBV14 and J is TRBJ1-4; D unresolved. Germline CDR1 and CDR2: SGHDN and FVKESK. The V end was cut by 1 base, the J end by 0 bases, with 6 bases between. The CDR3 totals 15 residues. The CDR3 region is CASSQGGATNEKLFF. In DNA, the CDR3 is TGTGCCAGCAGCCAAGGAGGTGCAACTAATGAAAAACTGTTTTTT.

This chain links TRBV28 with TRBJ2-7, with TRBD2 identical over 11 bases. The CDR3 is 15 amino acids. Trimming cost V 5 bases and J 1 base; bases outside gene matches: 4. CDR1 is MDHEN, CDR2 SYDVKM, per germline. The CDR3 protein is CASSLLAGASYEQYF. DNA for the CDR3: TGTGCCAGCAGTCTACTAGCGGGAGCATCCTACGAGCAGTACTTC.

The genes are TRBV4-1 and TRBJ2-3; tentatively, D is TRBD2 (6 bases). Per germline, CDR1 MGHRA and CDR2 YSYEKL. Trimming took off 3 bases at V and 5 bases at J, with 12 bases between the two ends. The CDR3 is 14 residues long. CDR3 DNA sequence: TGCGCCAGCAGCCATTGGACTAAAGGAGATACGCAGTATTTT. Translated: CASSHWTKGDTQYF.

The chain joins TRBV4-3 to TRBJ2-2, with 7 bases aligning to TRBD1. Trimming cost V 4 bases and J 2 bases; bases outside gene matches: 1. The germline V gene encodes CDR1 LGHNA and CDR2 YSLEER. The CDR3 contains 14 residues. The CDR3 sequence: CASSRDSNTGELFF. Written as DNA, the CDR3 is TGCGCCAGCAGCCGGGACAGTAACACCGGGGAGCTGTTTTTT.